A single sample is the source of the 3 T cell receptor beta chains below, sequenced in a study of control samples from healthy donors and cancer patients. Repertoires were generated with immunoSEQ multiplex PCR, while TCRdb's copy carries only in-frame clones and drops some. The sample yields roughly 130,000 clones, around 96% seen once. The specimen was blood. The receptors were sampled from a man aged 25-45 years in good health.

The sample holds one count of this clone. V usage is TRBV6-1 and J usage is TRBJ2-7; 7 nucleotides agree with TRBD2. The germline CDR1 and CDR2 sequences are MNHNS and SASEGT. Trimming at V came to 1 base and at J to 3 bases, leaving 3 bases not matched to a gene. This CDR3 contains 14 residues. CDR3 residues: CASSEGTRIYEQYF. In DNA, the CDR3 is TGTGCCAGCAGTGAAGGGACTAGAATCTACGAGCAGTACTTC.

This chain uses TRBV9 with TRBJ1-3; D unresolved. This CDR3 is built from 18 residues. V was pared by 4 bases and J by 1 base, with 21 bases between. Germline CDR1 and CDR2: SGDLS and YYNGEE. The CDR3 nucleotides read TGTGCCAGCAGCCCTACCACTCTCGGACGGTATTCTGGAAACACCATATATTTT. Translated, it gives CASSPTTLGRYSGNTIYF.

The J gene is TRBJ1-5, the V gene TRBV4-3; possible D gene TRBD1, 6 bases. Germline V gene sequence: CDR1 LGHNA, CDR2 YSLEER. Between the trimmed V and J ends, which lost 0 bases and 8 bases, there was a span of 11 bases. CDR3 length: 14 amino acids. The CDR3 sequence: CASSQERGREPQHF. CDR3 DNA: TGCGCCAGCAGCCAAGAAAGGGGGAGGGAGCCCCAGCATTTT.